The 22 T cell receptor beta chains given below trace back to one sample, sequenced in a study of cytomegalovirus exposure and HLA in healthy donors. The primer mix had 60 Vbeta and 13 Jbeta primers. The method was immunoSEQ multiplex PCR; TCRdb's version includes in-frame clones alone and lacks a portion of them. This table has more than 110,000 clones, around three quarters appearing once. Input material: PBMCs. The receptors stem from a man in his forties or fifties in good health and CMV-seropositive.

CDR3 in DNA: TGTGCCAGCAGCCAAGGACTAGCGGGAGCGGCAGATACGCAGTATTTT. As protein: CASSQGLAGAADTQYF. The chain carries TRBV4-2 and TRBJ2-3, with 12 bases lining up with TRBD2. Germline lookup yields CDR1 LGHNA and CDR2 YNFKEQ. V lost 1 base and J lost 4; bases outside the gene matches: 3. There are 16 residues in the CDR3.

This chain connects TRBV19 to TRBJ2-1; 11 nucleotides line up with TRBD2. Looked up from germline, CDR1 is LNHDA and CDR2 is SQIVND (reference sequence). CDR3 length: 17 amino acids. J was trimmed by 5 bases and V by 1 base; bases with no gene match: 7. The CDR3 sequence is CASSIAGLAGANNEQFF. DNA of the CDR3: TGTGCCAGTAGTATAGCTGGACTAGCGGGTGCAAACAATGAGCAGTTCTTC.

This chain connects TRBV30 to TRBJ1-1, with 8 nucleotides matching TRBD1. CDR1 and CDR2 from the germline V gene are GTSNPN and SVGIG (reference sequence). Trimming removed 2 bases from V and 5 bases from J; junction bases left unmatched: 4. The CDR3 length is 13 residues. CDR3 amino acids: CAWSWTGPTEAFF. In DNA form, the CDR3 reads TGTGCCTGGAGTTGGACAGGGCCAACTGAAGCTTTCTTT.

The genes are TRBV7-2 and TRBJ2-7; TRBD1 agrees at 8 bases. V lost 3 bases and J lost 4; bases outside the gene matches: 5. CDR3 length: 14 residues. Germline-derived CDR1 and CDR2 are SGHTA and FQGNSA. The CDR3 DNA reads TGTGCCAGCAGCTTGCCGGGACAGGAGTACGAGCAGTACTTC. It yields the protein CASSLPGQEYEQYF.

This rearrangement joins TRBV10-2 to TRBJ2-3, with 9 nucleotides matching TRBD1. The V segment lost 2 bases and the J segment 4 bases; nucleotides outside the gene matches: 10. Germline loops: CDR1 WSHSY, CDR2 SAAADI. The CDR3 covers 17 residues. In DNA form, the CDR3 reads TGCGCCAGCAGTGAGCCCATCCGGGACAGGGTAGCAGATACGCAGTATTTT. Amino acids: CASSEPIRDRVADTQYF.

The chain links TRBV6-5 to TRBJ1-3; D ambiguous. CDR3 length: 11 amino acids. V was shortened by 8 bases and J by 1 base, with 3 bases between the two germline ends. Per the germline V gene, CDR1 is MNHEY and CDR2 is SVGAGI. The CDR3 region has the DNA TGTGCCAGCGCGTCTGGAAACACCATATATTTT. Its protein product is CASASGNTIYF.

The rearrangement uses TRBV4-2 and TRBJ2-3, with D maybe TRBD2 (5 bases). The CDR3 is made up of 15 amino acids. Germline V gives CDR1 LGHNA, CDR2 YNFKEQ. Trimming cost V 4 bases and J 1 base, with 12 bases left between them. CDR3 protein: CASSPDGERTDTQYF. In DNA, the CDR3 is TGTGCCAGCAGCCCCGACGGGGAGCGCACAGATACGCAGTATTTT.

The CDR3 is CASRRPSSGPDTQYF. CDR3 bases: TGTGCCAGCAGGAGACCCTCTAGCGGCCCAGATACGCAGTATTTT. The rearrangement uses TRBV28 and TRBJ2-3, with TRBD2 identical over 7 bases. Germline V lookup: CDR1 MDHEN, CDR2 SYDVKM. The V and J ends lost 6 bases and 4 bases, in that order; junction bases with no gene match: 10. The CDR3 loop spans 15 amino acids.

The chain carries TRBV13 and TRBJ2-5, with 14 bases that match TRBD2. V lost 4 bases, J lost 5 bases, and 6 bases stayed unmatched. Per the germline V gene, CDR1 is PRHDT and CDR2 is FYEKMQ (reference sequence). This CDR3 region has 16 residues. In DNA form, the CDR3 reads TGTGCCAGCAGCTCTACGACTAGCGGGAGGGTTGAGACCCAGTACTTC. Translating it yields CASSSTTSGRVETQYF.

This rearrangement joins TRBV5-1 to TRBJ2-7, with 8 bases aligning to TRBD1. Germline lookup yields CDR1 SGHRS and CDR2 YFSETQ. The CDR3 contains 15 residues. With V trimmed by 4 bases and J by 3 bases, 9 bases remained unmatched. CDR3 in amino acids: CASSGWTGSLYEQYF. The DNA of the CDR3 is TGCGCCAGCAGCGGCTGGACAGGGTCCCTCTACGAGCAGTACTTC. The full variable domain, rest sourced from reference TRBV5-1 and TRBJ2-7, is KAGVTQTPRYLIKTRGQQVTLSCSPISGHRSVSWYQQTPGQGLQFLFEYFSETQRNKGNFPGRFSGRQFSNSRSEMNVSTLELGDSALYLCASSGWTGSLYEQYFGPGTRLTVT.

V gene TRBV7-9 combines with J gene TRBJ1-3, with 9 positions matching TRBD1. Unmatched junction bases numbered 9, after V lost 5 bases and J lost 4 bases. The germline CDR1 and CDR2 sequences are SEHNR and FQNEAQ (reference sequence). The CDR3 runs to 16 residues. The CDR3 region has the DNA TGTGCCAGCAGCACCCTACAGGGGGCTGCAGGAAACACCATATATTTT. This encodes CASSTLQGAAGNTIYF. Full variable domain (outside the CDR3, taken from reference TRBV7-9 and TRBJ1-3): DTGVSQNPRHKITKRGQNVTFRCDPISEHNRLYWYRQTLGQGPEFLTYFQNEAQLEKSRLLSDRFSAERPKGSFSTLEIQRTEQGDSAMYLCASSTLQGAAGNTIYFGEGSWLTVV.

This clone was seen only a few times. V and J are TRBV5-1 and TRBJ2-5; 9 nucleotides align to TRBD1. The length of the CDR3 is 16 residues. Germline CDR1 reads SGHRS; CDR2 reads YFSETQ. The V gene end was trimmed by 3 bases and the J gene end by 5 bases; junction bases not matched to a gene: 11. Here the CDR3 DNA reads TGCGCCAGCAGCTGGAGGACAGGGGAAGGAAGGGAGACCCAGTACTTC. Protein sequence: CASSWRTGEGRETQYF.

V gene TRBV19 combines with J gene TRBJ2-7; 8 bases are shared with TRBD1. Germline loops: CDR1 LNHDA, CDR2 SQIVND (reference sequence). This CDR3 comprises 15 residues. V was pared by 3 bases and J by 3 bases, with 7 bases of the junction left unmatched. CDR3 sequence: CASSIDRGPIYEQYF. CDR3 nucleotide sequence: TGTGCCAGTAGTATTGACAGGGGCCCTATCTACGAGCAGTACTTC.

This clone was seen more than once but under ten times. The chain has TRBV6-6 and TRBJ1-1; D uncertain. Trimming cost V 5 bases and J 1 base, with 11 bases left between them. Germline CDR1 is MNHNY and CDR2 is SVGAGI (reference sequence). This CDR3 spans 14 amino acids. The CDR3 nucleotides read TGTGCCAGCAGTCTCACTACAACGAACACTGAAGCTTTCTTT. Amino acid sequence: CASSLTTTNTEAFF.

This clone came up once. The rearrangement uses TRBV7-2 and TRBJ1-1; 12 nucleotides match TRBD1. CDR1 SGHTA and CDR2 FQGNSA come from the germline V gene. J lost 5 bases, V lost 2 bases, and 6 bases had no gene match. This CDR3 contains 16 residues. This CDR3 is CASSLQGTGGRTEAFF. The CDR3 DNA reads as TGTGCCAGCAGCTTACAAGGGACAGGGGGCCGAACTGAAGCTTTCTTT. The entire variable domain, with the rest obtained from reference TRBV7-2 and TRBJ1-1, is as follows: GAGVSQSPSNKVTEKGKDVELRCDPISGHTALYWYRQSLGQGLEFLIYFQGNSAPDKSGLPSDRFSAERTGGSVSTLTIQRTQQEDSAVYLCASSLQGTGGRTEAFFGQGTRLTVV.

The chain employs TRBV7-2 and TRBJ1-3, with D unresolved. Germline CDR1 is SGHTA and CDR2 is FQGNSA. With 2 bases removed from V and 0 bases from J, the gap between germline ends came to 11 bases. The CDR3 loop spans 16 amino acids. CDR3 sequence reads: CASSLSPGSSGNTIYF. For the CDR3, the DNA is TGTGCCAGCAGCTTATCTCCTGGGAGCTCTGGAAACACCATATATTTT.

The rearrangement links TRBV19 to TRBJ1-5, with D perhaps matching TRBD1 (5 bases). The CDR3 contains 14 residues. CDR1 LNHDA and CDR2 SQIVND come from the germline V gene (reference sequence). Trimming stripped 2 bases from V and 6 bases from J, with 11 bases between. The CDR3 loop reads CASSIRDLAQPQHF. The CDR3 region has the DNA TGTGCCAGTAGTATACGGGACTTGGCTCAGCCCCAGCATTTT.

The rearrangement uses TRBV6-5 and TRBJ1-6; 8 nucleotides match TRBD1. This CDR3 comprises 14 residues. Germline CDR1 and CDR2: MNHEY and SVGAGI. J lost 13 bases, V lost 5 bases, and 10 bases had no gene match. The CDR3 region is CASSTGQGQLPLHF. The CDR3 DNA reads as TGTGCCAGCAGTACTGGACAGGGACAATTGCCCCTCCACTTT.

The chain recombines TRBV2 with TRBJ1-5, with D possibly being TRBD1 (6 bases). Germline-derived CDR1 and CDR2 are SNHLY and FYNNEI. This CDR3 contains 15 residues. V was pared by 6 bases and J by 0 bases, with 12 bases between. CDR3 amino acids: CASSFQGYSNQPQHF. The CDR3 bases are TGTGCCAGCAGCTTCCAGGGGTATAGCAATCAGCCCCAGCATTTT.

The J gene is TRBJ1-1, the V gene TRBV6-6, with 7 bases matching TRBD1. The V segment lost 7 bases and the J segment 0 bases; nucleotides outside the gene matches: 2. This CDR3 comprises 13 residues. CDR1 is MNHNY and CDR2 is SVGAGI in the germline V gene (reference sequence). DNA for the CDR3: TGTGCCAGCAAGGACAGGTTGAACACTGAAGCTTTCTTT. Amino acid sequence: CASKDRLNTEAFF.

The V and J genes are TRBV4-3 and TRBJ2-7, with D unclear. The CDR3 totals 14 residues. V lost 0 bases and J lost 1, with 7 bases in between. CDR1 LGHNA and CDR2 YSLEER come from the germline V gene. Here the CDR3 reads CASSQDRISYEQYF. The CDR3 DNA follows: TGCGCCAGCAGCCAAGACCGTATTTCCTACGAGCAGTACTTC.

The chain couples TRBV7-6 to TRBJ2-2, with D possibly matching TRBD1 (6 bases). In germline, CDR1 is SGHVS, CDR2 FNYEAQ. The V gene lost 5 bases and the J gene lost 9 bases, with 13 bases spanning the gap. The CDR3 has 13 residues. The CDR3 nucleotides read TGTGCCAGCAGCACACCCGGGACATGGGAGCTGTTTTTT. Translating gives CASSTPGTWELFF.